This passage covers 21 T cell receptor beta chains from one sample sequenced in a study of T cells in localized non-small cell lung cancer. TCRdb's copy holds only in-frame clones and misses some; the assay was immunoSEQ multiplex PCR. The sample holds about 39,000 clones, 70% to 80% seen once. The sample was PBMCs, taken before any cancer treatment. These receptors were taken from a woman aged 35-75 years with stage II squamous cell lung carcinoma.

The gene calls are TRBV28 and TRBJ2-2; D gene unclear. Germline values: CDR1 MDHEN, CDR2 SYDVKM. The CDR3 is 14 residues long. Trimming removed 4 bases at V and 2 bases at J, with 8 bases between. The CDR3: CASSSGRNTGELFF. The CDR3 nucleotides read TGTGCCAGCAGTTCGGGTAGAAACACCGGGGAGCTGTTTTTT.

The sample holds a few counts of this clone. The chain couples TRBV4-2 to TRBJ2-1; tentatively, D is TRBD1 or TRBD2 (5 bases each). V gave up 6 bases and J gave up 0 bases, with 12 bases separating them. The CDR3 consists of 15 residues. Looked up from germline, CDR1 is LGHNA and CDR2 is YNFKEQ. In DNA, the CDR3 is TGTGCCAGCAGTGCTCCGGGGCCCTCCTACAATGAGCAGTTCTTC. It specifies CASSAPGPSYNEQFF.

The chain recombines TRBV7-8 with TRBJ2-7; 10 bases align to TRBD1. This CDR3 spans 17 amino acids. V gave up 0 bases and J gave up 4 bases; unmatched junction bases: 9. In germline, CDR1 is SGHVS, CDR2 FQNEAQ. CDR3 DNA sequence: TGTGCCAGCAGCTTAGCTCGCGGGGGACAGGGGTCTTACGAGCAGTACTTC. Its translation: CASSLARGGQGSYEQYF.

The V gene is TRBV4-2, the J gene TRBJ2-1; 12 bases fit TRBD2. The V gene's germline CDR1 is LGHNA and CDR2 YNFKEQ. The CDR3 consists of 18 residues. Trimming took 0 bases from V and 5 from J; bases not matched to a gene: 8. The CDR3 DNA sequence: TGTGCCAGCAGCCAAGATCAGGGGCTAGCGGGGGGGAACAATGAGCAGTTCTTC. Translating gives CASSQDQGLAGGNNEQFF.

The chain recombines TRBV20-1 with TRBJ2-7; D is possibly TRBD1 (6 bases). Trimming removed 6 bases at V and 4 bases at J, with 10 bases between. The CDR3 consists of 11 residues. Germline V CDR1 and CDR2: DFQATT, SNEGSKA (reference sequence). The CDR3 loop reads CSARGEYEQYF. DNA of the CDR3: TGCAGTGCCAGGGGTGAATACGAGCAGTACTTC.

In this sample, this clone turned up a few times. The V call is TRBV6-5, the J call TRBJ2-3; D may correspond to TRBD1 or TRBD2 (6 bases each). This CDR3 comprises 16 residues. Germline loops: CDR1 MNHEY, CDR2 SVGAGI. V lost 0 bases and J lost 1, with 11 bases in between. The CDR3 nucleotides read TGTGCCAGCAGTTACTCGAACGGGGGCGGCACAGATACGCAGTATTTT. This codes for CASSYSNGGGTDTQYF.

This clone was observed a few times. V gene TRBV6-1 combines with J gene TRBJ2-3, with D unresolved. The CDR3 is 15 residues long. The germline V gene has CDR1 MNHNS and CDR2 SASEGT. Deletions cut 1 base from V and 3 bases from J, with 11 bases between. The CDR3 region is CASSEEWVWTDTQYF. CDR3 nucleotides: TGTGCCAGCAGTGAAGAGTGGGTGTGGACAGATACGCAGTATTTT.

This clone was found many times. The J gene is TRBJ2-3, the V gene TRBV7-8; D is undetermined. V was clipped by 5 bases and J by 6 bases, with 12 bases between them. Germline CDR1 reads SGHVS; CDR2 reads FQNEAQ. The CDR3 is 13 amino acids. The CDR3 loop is CASSHDIRDTQYF. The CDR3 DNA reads TGTGCCAGCAGCCACGATATACGGGATACGCAGTATTTT.

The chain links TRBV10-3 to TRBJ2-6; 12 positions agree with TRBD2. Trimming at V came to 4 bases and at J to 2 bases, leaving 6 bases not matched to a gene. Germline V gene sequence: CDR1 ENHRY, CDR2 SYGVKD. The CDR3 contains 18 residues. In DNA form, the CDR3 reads TGTGCCATCAGTGTAGAACTAGCGGGGGGCCCTGGGGCCAACGTCCTGACTTTC. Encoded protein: CAISVELAGGPGANVLTF.

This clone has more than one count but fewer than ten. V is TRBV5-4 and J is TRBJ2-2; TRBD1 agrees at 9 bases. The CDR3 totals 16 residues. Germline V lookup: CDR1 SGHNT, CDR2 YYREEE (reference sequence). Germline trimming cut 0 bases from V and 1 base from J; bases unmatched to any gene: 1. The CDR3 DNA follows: TGTGCCAGCAGCTTGGAGGGACAGGGGAACACCGGGGAGCTGTTTTTT. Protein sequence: CASSLEGQGNTGELFF.

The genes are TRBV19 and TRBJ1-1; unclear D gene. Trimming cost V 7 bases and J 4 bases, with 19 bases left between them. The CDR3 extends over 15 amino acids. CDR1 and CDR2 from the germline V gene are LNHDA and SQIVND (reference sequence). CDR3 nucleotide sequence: TGTGCCAGTACCCTCAGTCGGCAGGCGGGCACTGAAGCTTTCTTT. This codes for CASTLSRQAGTEAFF.

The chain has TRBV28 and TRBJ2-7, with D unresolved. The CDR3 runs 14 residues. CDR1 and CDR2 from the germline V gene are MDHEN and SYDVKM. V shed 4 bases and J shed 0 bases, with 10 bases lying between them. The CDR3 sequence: CASSSLRNSYEQYF. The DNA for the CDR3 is TGTGCCAGCAGTTCTTTACGGAACTCCTACGAGCAGTACTTC.

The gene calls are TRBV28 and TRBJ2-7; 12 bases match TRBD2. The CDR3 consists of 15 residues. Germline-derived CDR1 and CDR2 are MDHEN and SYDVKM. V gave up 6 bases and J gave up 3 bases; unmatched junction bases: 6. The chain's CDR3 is CASRDLAGGVYEQYF. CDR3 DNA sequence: TGTGCCAGCAGAGACCTAGCGGGGGGGGTCTACGAGCAGTACTTC.

CDR3 region: CASSQDGAGYGYTF. In DNA form, the CDR3 reads TGTGCCAGCAGCCAAGATGGGGCAGGCTATGGCTACACCTTC. The gene calls are TRBV4-2 and TRBJ1-2; tentative D call: TRBD1 (5 bases). The CDR3 is 14 amino acids. Germline V gene data show CDR1 as LGHNA and CDR2 as YNFKEQ. Deletions cut 0 bases from V and 4 bases from J, with 9 bases between.

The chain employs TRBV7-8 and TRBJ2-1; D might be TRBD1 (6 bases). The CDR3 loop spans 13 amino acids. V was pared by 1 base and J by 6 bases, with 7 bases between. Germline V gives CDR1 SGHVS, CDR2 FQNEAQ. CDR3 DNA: TGTGCCAGCAGCTTAGAGACAGGCAATGAGCAGTTCTTC. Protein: CASSLETGNEQFF.

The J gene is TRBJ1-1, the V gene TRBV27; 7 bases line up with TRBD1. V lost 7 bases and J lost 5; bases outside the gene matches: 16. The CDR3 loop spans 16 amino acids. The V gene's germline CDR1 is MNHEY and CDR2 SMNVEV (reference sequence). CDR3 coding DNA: TGTGCCAGCACCTCCCTCGACGGGGCAGGGGGTACTGAAGCTTTCTTT. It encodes CASTSLDGAGGTEAFF.

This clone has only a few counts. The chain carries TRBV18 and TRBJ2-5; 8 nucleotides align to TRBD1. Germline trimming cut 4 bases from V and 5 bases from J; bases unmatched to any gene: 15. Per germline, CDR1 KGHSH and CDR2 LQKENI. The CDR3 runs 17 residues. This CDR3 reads CASSRNSGTGRRETQYF. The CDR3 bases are TGTGCCAGCTCACGCAACTCCGGGACAGGACGGAGGGAGACCCAGTACTTC. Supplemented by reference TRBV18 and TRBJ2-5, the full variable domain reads NAGVMQNPRHLVRRRGQEARLRCSPMKGHSHVYWYRQLPEEGLKFMVYLQKENIIDESGMPKERFSAEFPKEGPSILRIQQVVRGDSAAYFCASSRNSGTGRRETQYFGPGTRLLVL.

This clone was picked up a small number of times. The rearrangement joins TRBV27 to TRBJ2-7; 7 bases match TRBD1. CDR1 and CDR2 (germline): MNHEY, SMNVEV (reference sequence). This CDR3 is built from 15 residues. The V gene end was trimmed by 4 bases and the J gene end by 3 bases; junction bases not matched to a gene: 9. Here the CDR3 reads CASSSPGQRLYEQYF. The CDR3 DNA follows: TGTGCCAGCAGTTCGCCGGGACAGAGGCTCTACGAGCAGTACTTC.

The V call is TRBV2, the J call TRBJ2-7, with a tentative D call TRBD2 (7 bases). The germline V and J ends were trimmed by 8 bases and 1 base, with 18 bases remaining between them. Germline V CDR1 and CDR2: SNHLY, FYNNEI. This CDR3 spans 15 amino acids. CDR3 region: CASGGAGAASYEQYV. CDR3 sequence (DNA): TGTGCCAGCGGGGGGGCAGGGGCCGCATCCTACGAGCAGTACGTC.

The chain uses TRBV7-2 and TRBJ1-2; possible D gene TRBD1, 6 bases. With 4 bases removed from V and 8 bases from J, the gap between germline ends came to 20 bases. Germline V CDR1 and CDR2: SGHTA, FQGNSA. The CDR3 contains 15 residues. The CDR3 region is CASSSYTGKWQGYTF. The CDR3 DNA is TGTGCCAGCAGCTCCTACACAGGGAAATGGCAAGGCTACACCTTC.

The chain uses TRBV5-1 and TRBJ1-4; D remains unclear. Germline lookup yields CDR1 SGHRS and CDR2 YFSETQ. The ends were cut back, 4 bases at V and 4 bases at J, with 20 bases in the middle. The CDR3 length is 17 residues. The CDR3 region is CASSRTPQTAHNEKLFF. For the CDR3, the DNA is TGCGCCAGCAGCCGAACCCCTCAGACTGCCCATAATGAAAAACTGTTTTTT.